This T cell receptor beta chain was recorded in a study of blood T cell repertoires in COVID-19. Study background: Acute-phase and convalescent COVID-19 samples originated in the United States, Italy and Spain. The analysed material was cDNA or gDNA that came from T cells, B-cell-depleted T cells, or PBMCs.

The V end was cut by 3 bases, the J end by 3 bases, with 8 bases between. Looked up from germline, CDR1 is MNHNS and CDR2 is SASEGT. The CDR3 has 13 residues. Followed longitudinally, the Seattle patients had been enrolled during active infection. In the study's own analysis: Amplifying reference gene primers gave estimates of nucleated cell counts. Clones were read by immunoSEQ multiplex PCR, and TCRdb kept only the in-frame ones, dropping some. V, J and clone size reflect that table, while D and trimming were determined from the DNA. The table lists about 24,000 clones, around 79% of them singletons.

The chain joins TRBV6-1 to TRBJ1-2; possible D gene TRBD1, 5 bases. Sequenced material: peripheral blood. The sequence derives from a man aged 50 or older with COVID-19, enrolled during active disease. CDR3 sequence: CASSEEGYYGYTF. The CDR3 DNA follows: TGTGCCAGCAGTGAGGAGGGGTACTATGGCTACACCTTC.